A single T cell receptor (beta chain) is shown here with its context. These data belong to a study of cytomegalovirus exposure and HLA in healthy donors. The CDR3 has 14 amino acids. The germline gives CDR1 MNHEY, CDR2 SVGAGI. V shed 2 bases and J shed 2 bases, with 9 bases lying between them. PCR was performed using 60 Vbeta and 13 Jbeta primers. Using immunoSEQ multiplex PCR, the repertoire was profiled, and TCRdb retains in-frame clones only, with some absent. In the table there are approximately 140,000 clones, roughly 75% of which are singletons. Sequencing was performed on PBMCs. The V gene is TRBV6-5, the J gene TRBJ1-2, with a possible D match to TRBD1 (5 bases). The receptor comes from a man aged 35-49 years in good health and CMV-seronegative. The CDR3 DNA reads TGTGCCAGCAGTTACGGGGCTTCCAACTATGGCTACACCTTC. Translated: CASSYGASNYGYTF.